These 17 T cell receptor beta chains were all obtained from the same sample, sequenced in a study of cytomegalovirus exposure and HLA in healthy donors. Both 60 Vbeta primers and 13 Jbeta primers went into the PCR. The table came from immunoSEQ multiplex PCR; TCRdb's copy has only in-frame clones and leaves some out. This sample yields 100,000 to 150,000 clones, of which around 76% are seen a single time; around 2% belongs to the top ten. Material for sequencing was PBMCs. The receptors originated from a woman aged 50 to 60 in good health and CMV-seronegative.

V usage is TRBV18 and J usage is TRBJ2-7, with D tentatively TRBD1 (5 bases). Germline CDR1 KGHSH, CDR2 LQKENI. The CDR3 sequence is 18 residues long. V lost 3 bases to trimming and J lost 1 base, with 22 bases between them. Here the CDR3 reads CASSPRLPTMTDSYEQYV. The CDR3 region has the DNA TGTGCCAGCTCACCCAGACTCCCGACCATGACAGATTCCTACGAGCAGTACGTC.

The V and J genes are TRBV13 and TRBJ2-2; TRBD2 aligns across 8 bases. Trimming took 0 bases from V and 5 from J; bases not matched to a gene: 2. The CDR3 totals 15 residues. Per germline, CDR1 PRHDT and CDR2 FYEKMQ (reference sequence). In DNA form, the CDR3 reads TGTGCCAGCAGCTTAGGAGCGGGAGTTACCGGGGAGCTGTTTTTT. Translation: CASSLGAGVTGELFF.

The chain has TRBV29-1 and TRBJ1-5, with 7 nucleotides matching TRBD1. CDR3 length equals 13 residues. The germline CDR1 and CDR2 sequences are SQVTM and ANQGSEA. V was clipped by 7 bases and J by 5 bases; unmatched bases: 8. The CDR3: CSASGQEDQPQHF. CDR3 in DNA: TGCAGCGCAAGCGGACAGGAGGATCAGCCCCAGCATTTT.

The genes are TRBV28 and TRBJ2-1; D unresolved. The V end lost 6 bases, the J end lost 5 bases, and 14 bases lay between the germline ends. In germline, CDR1 is MDHEN, CDR2 SYDVKM. The CDR3 has 14 residues. The CDR3 DNA reads TGTGCCAGCAGCCGCCCGATCGAGGACAATGAGCAGTTCTTC. This sequence encodes CASSRPIEDNEQFF.

CDR3 sequence (DNA): TGTGCCAGCAGATCGCCGGGACAGGGCGAAAAACTGTTTTTT. This gives the protein CASRSPGQGEKLFF. V is TRBV27 and J is TRBJ1-4; TRBD1 matches at 9 bases. The CDR3 consists of 14 residues. CDR1 and CDR2 from the germline V gene are MNHEY and SMNVEV (reference sequence). V was clipped by 6 bases and J by 8 bases; unmatched bases: 7.

This chain joins TRBV27 and TRBJ2-7, with 8 bases fitting TRBD2. The CDR3 loop spans 14 amino acids. With V trimmed by 6 bases and J by 0 bases, 4 bases remained unmatched. The germline V gene has CDR1 MNHEY and CDR2 SMNVEV (reference sequence). The CDR3 bases are TGTGCCAGCAGGCAGCGGGGGAGCTCCTACGAGCAGTACTTC. Protein: CASRQRGSSYEQYF.

The genes are TRBV27 and TRBJ2-1, with 7 bases that match TRBD2. Trimming removed 7 bases from V and 7 bases from J; junction bases left unmatched: 16. This CDR3 has 16 residues. Germline-derived CDR1 and CDR2 are MNHEY and SMNVEV (reference sequence). The CDR3 coding sequence is TGTGCCAGCATTCGTCCTGGTAGCGGGCTTAAGAATGAGCAGTTCTTC. Its protein product is CASIRPGSGLKNEQFF.

This chain uses TRBV7-9 with TRBJ1-2, with D possibly TRBD1 on 5 matching bases. Between the trimmed V and J ends, which lost 1 base and 0 bases, there was a span of 12 bases. CDR3 length: 16 amino acids. Germline V lookup: CDR1 SEHNR, CDR2 FQNEAQ (reference sequence). CDR3 bases: TGTGCCAGCAGCTTAGATGTGGGACTAGCTAACTATGGCTACACCTTC. This encodes CASSLDVGLANYGYTF.

DNA for the CDR3: TGTGCCAGCAGTTTCCGAACACGGACAGGGGGCAACTATGAGCAGTTCTTC. Its protein is CASSFRTRTGGNYEQFF. This chain connects TRBV27 to TRBJ2-1; 11 bases agree with TRBD1. Trimming removed 3 bases from V and 8 bases from J; junction bases left unmatched: 12. Germline values: CDR1 MNHEY, CDR2 SMNVEV (reference sequence). The CDR3 extends over 17 amino acids.

The chain employs TRBV5-5 and TRBJ1-5; D possibly corresponds to TRBD1 (5 bases). Deletions cut 0 bases from V and 6 bases from J, with 13 bases between. Germline V gene data show CDR1 as SGHKS and CDR2 as YYEKEE (reference sequence). CDR3 length: 15 residues. The CDR3 nucleotides read TGTGCCAGCAGCTTGGACGCAGGGAGGACTCAGCCCCAGCATTTT. This sequence encodes CASSLDAGRTQPQHF.

In DNA, the CDR3 is TGCGCCAGCAGCGCGACTAGCGAGGGAGAGACCCAGTACTTC. It is translated as CASSATSEGETQYF. This chain connects TRBV5-1 to TRBJ2-5, with 8 bases aligning to TRBD2. Germline CDR1 is SGHRS and CDR2 is YFSETQ. The J segment lost 4 bases and the V segment lost 4 bases, leaving 6 bases of the junction unmatched. The CDR3 covers 14 residues. The full variable domain, rest sourced from reference TRBV5-1 and TRBJ2-5, is KAGVTQTPRYLIKTRGQQVTLSCSPISGHRSVSWYQQTPGQGLQFLFEYFSETQRNKGNFPGRFSGRQFSNSRSEMNVSTLELGDSALYLCASSATSEGETQYFGPGTRLLVL.

The chain is built from TRBV4-3 and TRBJ2-1, with 11 bases identical to TRBD2. Germline trimming cut 0 bases from V and 8 bases from J; bases unmatched to any gene: 6. CDR1 and CDR2 from the germline V gene are LGHNA and YSLEER. CDR3 length equals 16 residues. CDR3 in amino acids: CASSQDGASGGYEQFF. The CDR3 nucleotides are TGCGCCAGCAGCCAAGATGGGGCTAGCGGGGGGTATGAGCAGTTCTTC.

The chain combines TRBV29-1 with TRBJ2-5; weak D call: TRBD2 (5 bases). V was clipped by 8 bases and J by 7 bases, with 14 bases between them. Germline assignment: CDR1 SQVTM and CDR2 ANQGSEA. There are 11 residues in the CDR3. Here the CDR3 reads CSTKLEGTQYF. The CDR3 DNA follows: TGCAGCACCAAACTAGAGGGGACCCAGTACTTC.

The rearrangement joins TRBV6-1 to TRBJ2-7; tentatively, D is TRBD1 (6 bases). Per germline, CDR1 MNHNS and CDR2 SASEGT. This CDR3 has 14 residues. V was cut by 4 bases and J by 4 bases, with 14 bases left in between. CDR3 amino acids: CASSVLGQPYEQYF. CDR3 nucleotide sequence: TGTGCCAGCAGTGTCCTAGGACAGCCTTACGAGCAGTACTTC.

The chain uses TRBV28 and TRBJ1-1; D is undetermined. Germline values: CDR1 MDHEN, CDR2 SYDVKM. V lost 3 bases and J lost 2, with 13 bases in between. The CDR3 extends over 15 amino acids. CDR3 sequence: CASSFGRLTNTEAFF. The CDR3, as DNA: TGTGCCAGCAGTTTCGGTCGACTGACTAACACTGAAGCTTTCTTT.

The rearrangement links TRBV30 to TRBJ1-5, with TRBD1 matching 7 bases. The CDR3 is 18 amino acids. Germline trimming cut 4 bases from V and 1 base from J; bases unmatched to any gene: 16. CDR1 and CDR2 (germline): GTSNPN, SVGIG (reference sequence). CDR3 nucleotides: TGTGCCTGGACCGGCGGGACAGTGGGTACTGGAAGCAATCAGCCCCAGCATTTT. This gives the protein CAWTGGTVGTGSNQPQHF.

The rearrangement uses TRBV19 and TRBJ1-2; tentatively, D is TRBD1 (5 bases). The germline V and J ends were trimmed by 3 bases and 8 bases, with 13 bases remaining between them. Germline V gene sequence: CDR1 LNHDA, CDR2 SQIVND (reference sequence). The CDR3 has 13 residues. The CDR3 sequence: CASSMGGRSGYTF. CDR3 bases: TGTGCCAGTAGTATGGGGGGAAGATCGGGCTACACCTTC.